One and the same sample provided the 29 T cell receptor beta chains below, sequenced in a study of cytomegalovirus exposure and HLA in healthy donors (dated by TCRdb to about 2017). The library was generated by the immunoSEQ multiplex PCR assay. For the multiplex PCR, a mixture combining 60 forward primers for TCR Vbeta segments and 13 reverse primers for TCR Jbeta segments was used. TCRdb mirrors the immuneACCESS table, restricted to in-frame sequences. Some clones are absent from its copies; in checked studies, under half trace to an unresolved V gene, and the reason for the others is unknown. The sample yields some 150,000 clones; 75% to 85% were counted once. 5.5% to 6.5% of the sample comes from the top ten. Sequenced input: PBMCs. These receptors all stem from a woman in her 40s in good health and CMV-seropositive.

The chain couples TRBV11-3 to TRBJ2-1; 10 bases match TRBD2. V lost 6 bases and J lost 0; bases outside the gene matches: 17. The length of the CDR3 is 20 residues. Germline assignment: CDR1 SGHNT and CDR2 YENEEA. CDR3 sequence reads: CASRTYGGISGRDSYNEQFF. Here the CDR3 DNA reads TGTGCCAGCAGAACCTACGGGGGCATCAGCGGGAGGGACTCCTACAATGAGCAGTTCTTC.

This chain uses TRBV7-8 with TRBJ1-1; 9 bases are shared with TRBD1. The CDR3 runs to 19 residues. V shed 3 bases and J 3 bases; nucleotides not matched to a gene: 17. The germline CDR1 and CDR2 sequences are SGHVS and FQNEAQ. In DNA form, the CDR3 reads TGTGCCAGCAGCTTCCGCTCCGGGACAGGGTTTTTAGCGGACACTGAAGCTTTCTTT. Translated, it gives CASSFRSGTGFLADTEAFF.

The V and J genes are TRBV28 and TRBJ2-7; the match to TRBD2 covers 9 bases. This CDR3 comprises 13 residues. CDR1 is MDHEN, CDR2 SYDVKM, per germline. Germline trimming cut 6 bases from V and 4 bases from J; bases unmatched to any gene: 4. The CDR3 DNA reads as TGTGCCAGCAGGCCTAGCGGGACTTACGAGCAGTACTTC. Translation: CASRPSGTYEQYF.

This chain links TRBV7-2 with TRBJ2-1, with TRBD2 matching over 12 bases. This CDR3 has 16 residues. Trimming cost V 0 bases and J 4 bases; bases outside gene matches: 1. Germline assignment: CDR1 SGHTA and CDR2 FQGNSA. CDR3 bases: TGTGCCAGCAGCTTAGCCGGGACTAGCGGGTACAATGAGCAGTTCTTC. Its translation is CASSLAGTSGYNEQFF.

J is TRBJ2-7 and V is TRBV27, with a tentative D call TRBD1 (6 bases). CDR1 and CDR2 (germline): MNHEY, SMNVEV (reference sequence). The length of the CDR3 is 12 residues. V was pared by 5 bases and J by 6 bases, with 11 bases between. The CDR3: CASSQIGGEQYF. CDR3 coding DNA: TGTGCCAGCAGTCAGATAGGGGGCGAGCAGTACTTC.

The chain is built from TRBV10-3 and TRBJ2-3, with no clear D. This CDR3 spans 13 amino acids. Trimming took off 1 base at V and 3 bases at J, with 5 bases between the two ends. The germline V gene encodes CDR1 ENHRY and CDR2 SYGVKD. The CDR3 loop reads CAISEYQTDTQYF. The CDR3 DNA reads as TGTGCCATCAGTGAGTATCAAACAGATACGCAGTATTTT.

The V call is TRBV30, the J call TRBJ2-7; the D gene is possibly TRBD1 (5 bases). The V gene lost 0 bases and the J gene lost 4 bases, with 13 bases spanning the gap. Germline V lookup: CDR1 GTSNPN, CDR2 SVGIG (reference sequence). The CDR3 consists of 14 residues. The CDR3 protein is CAWSVIDRTYEQYF. CDR3 DNA: TGTGCCTGGAGTGTAATAGACAGAACATACGAGCAGTACTTC.

The chain has TRBV5-1 and TRBJ2-1; TRBD2 aligns across 12 bases. The CDR3 has 15 residues. The junction had 4 bases not matched to a gene; V was cut back by 4 bases and J by 5 bases. Germline V CDR1 and CDR2: SGHRS, YFSETQ. The CDR3 loop reads CASSDGLAGNNEQFF. CDR3 in DNA: TGCGCCAGCAGCGATGGACTAGCGGGAAACAATGAGCAGTTCTTC.

V usage is TRBV25-1 and J usage is TRBJ2-1; D might be TRBD1 (6 bases). V was shortened by 6 bases and J by 2 bases, with 14 bases between the two germline ends. The CDR3 loop spans 15 amino acids. CDR1 is MGHDK, CDR2 SYGVNS, per germline. The CDR3 DNA is TGTGCCAGCAGAGGGGGTTATGGCCCCTACAATGAGCAGTTCTTC. Translation: CASRGGYGPYNEQFF.

J is TRBJ2-7 and V is TRBV7-9; the D gene is possibly TRBD1 (6 bases). CDR3 size: 14 residues. V was clipped by 6 bases and J by 4 bases, with 16 bases between them. Germline assignment: CDR1 SEHNR and CDR2 FQNEAQ (reference sequence). The CDR3 DNA follows: TGTGCCAGCAGTCCCAGGGGCTTTGGATACGAGCAGTACTTC. It specifies CASSPRGFGYEQYF.

The chain couples TRBV9 to TRBJ2-1; 8 bases agree with TRBD2. J gave up 8 bases and V 0 bases, and 7 bases lay outside the gene matches. The CDR3 length is 15 residues. In germline, CDR1 is SGDLS, CDR2 YYNGEE. Here the CDR3 reads CASSVVSGGWDEQFF. In DNA form, the CDR3 reads TGTGCCAGCAGCGTAGTTTCGGGAGGGTGGGATGAGCAGTTCTTC.

Here the CDR3 DNA reads TGCGCCAGCAGCACCCGGCTGGGCACTTCGCTGGGCACAGATACGCAGTATTTT. Translated: CASSTRLGTSLGTDTQYF. The chain has TRBV5-1 and TRBJ2-3; D gene uncertain. This CDR3 contains 18 residues. V was trimmed by 4 bases and J by 1 base, leaving 22 bases between them. The germline V gene has CDR1 SGHRS and CDR2 YFSETQ.

V usage is TRBV5-4 and J usage is TRBJ2-7; possible D gene TRBD1, 6 bases. CDR1 and CDR2 from the germline V gene are SGHNT and YYREEE (reference sequence). CDR3 size: 13 residues. V lost 0 bases, J lost 2 bases, and 6 bases lay in between. The CDR3 loop reads CASSLGDTYEQYF. The CDR3 DNA follows: TGTGCCAGCAGCTTGGGGGACACCTACGAGCAGTACTTC.

A few counts support this clone. This rearrangement joins TRBV28 to TRBJ1-1; no definite D call. Trimming took off 3 bases at V and 1 base at J, with 9 bases between the two ends. CDR1 MDHEN and CDR2 SYDVKM come from the germline V gene. CDR3 length: 14 amino acids. CDR3 DNA sequence: TGTGCCAGCAGTTTCAGCGGGAGGAACACTGAAGCTTTCTTT. Residues: CASSFSGRNTEAFF.

The rearrangement joins TRBV28 to TRBJ2-1, with 13 bases matching TRBD2. Per the germline V gene, CDR1 is MDHEN and CDR2 is SYDVKM. The V gene end was trimmed by 8 bases and the J gene end by 9 bases; junction bases not matched to a gene: 13. The CDR3 length is 16 residues. The CDR3 coding sequence is TGTGCCAGCCGGGGAATTGGACTAGCGGGAGTGCGTGAGCAGTTCTTC. As protein: CASRGIGLAGVREQFF.

The DNA for the CDR3 is TGTGCCAGCAGCGGAGCCCTGAGAGAGCAGTACTTC. Amino acid sequence: CASSGALREQYF. The chain couples TRBV5-8 to TRBJ2-7; D remains unclear. Germline lookup yields CDR1 SGHTS and CDR2 YDEGEE. The CDR3 runs to 12 residues. V lost 4 bases, J lost 7 bases, and 12 bases lay in between.

The CDR3 protein is CASSFGQSYTDTQYF. In DNA, the CDR3 is TGTGCCAGCAGCTTCGGACAGAGCTACACAGATACGCAGTATTTT. The V gene is TRBV7-9, the J gene TRBJ2-3, with D possibly being TRBD1 (6 bases). The V end lost 3 bases, the J end lost 2 bases, and 12 bases lay between the germline ends. The CDR3 extends over 15 amino acids. The germline V gene has CDR1 SEHNR and CDR2 FQNEAQ (reference sequence).

The rearrangement joins TRBV5-8 to TRBJ2-7, with 7 nucleotides matching TRBD1. The CDR3 is made up of 14 amino acids. Trimming removed 3 bases from V and 3 bases from J; junction bases left unmatched: 6. The germline V gene encodes CDR1 SGHTS and CDR2 YDEGEE. In DNA form, the CDR3 reads TGTGCCAGCAGCTCTCCCGGACAGGACTACGAGCAGTACTTC. Translating it yields CASSSPGQDYEQYF.

The chain employs TRBV18 and TRBJ2-3; 9 nucleotides align to TRBD2. Germline CDR1 and CDR2: KGHSH and LQKENI. This CDR3 comprises 15 residues. J was trimmed by 1 base and V by 2 bases; bases with no gene match: 1. CDR3 sequence reads: CASSPVAGGTDTQYF. In DNA form, the CDR3 reads TGTGCCAGCTCACCAGTAGCGGGAGGCACAGATACGCAGTATTTT.

The chain is built from TRBV19 and TRBJ2-2; D perhaps matches TRBD1 (6 bases). The CDR3 length is 16 residues. Germline-derived CDR1 and CDR2 are LNHDA and SQIVND (reference sequence). V was trimmed by 3 bases and J by 1 base, leaving 12 bases between them. The CDR3 here is CASSIGTGQNTGELFF. CDR3 sequence (DNA): TGTGCCAGTAGTATCGGCACAGGGCAGAACACCGGGGAGCTGTTTTTT.

This chain uses TRBV4-1 with TRBJ1-1, with no clear D. V was pared by 0 bases and J by 7 bases, with 15 bases between. The CDR3 covers 15 residues. Germline CDR1 MGHRA, CDR2 YSYEKL. As DNA, the CDR3 is TGCGCCAGCAGCCAAGAGCCGGGATTTAGAGGTGAAGCTTTCTTT. This gives the protein CASSQEPGFRGEAFF.

The CDR3 region is CASSLGGTSGSTDTQYF. CDR3 sequence (DNA): TGCGCCAGCAGCTTGGGTGGGACTAGCGGGAGCACAGATACGCAGTATTTT. This chain uses TRBV5-1 with TRBJ2-3; TRBD2 agrees at 12 bases. V shed 0 bases and J 0 bases; nucleotides not matched to a gene: 2. Per germline, CDR1 SGHRS and CDR2 YFSETQ. This CDR3 is 17 amino acids long.

The chain combines TRBV19 with TRBJ1-4; 7 bases agree with TRBD1. CDR3 length equals 16 residues. With V trimmed by 4 bases and J by 9 bases, 14 bases remained unmatched. The germline gives CDR1 LNHDA, CDR2 SQIVND (reference sequence). Written as DNA, the CDR3 is TGTGCCAGTAGTAGAAGAATCTTTAGGGACAGCAAAAAACTGTTTTTT. Amino acid sequence: CASSRRIFRDSKKLFF.

This chain connects TRBV5-4 to TRBJ2-1; D is undetermined. The germline CDR1 and CDR2 sequences are SGHNT and YYREEE (reference sequence). The CDR3 has 14 residues. Trimming shortened V by 4 bases and J by 9 bases, and 17 bases separated the two germline ends. CDR3 amino acids: CASSPGSRPSEQFF. CDR3 DNA sequence: TGTGCCAGCAGCCCCGGGTCGCGGCCGAGTGAGCAGTTCTTC. Full variable domain (rest looked up from reference TRBV5-4 and TRBJ2-1): ETGVTQSPTHLIKTRGQQVTLRCSSQSGHNTVSWYQQALGQGPQFIFQYYREEENGRGNFPPRFSGLQFPNYSSELNVNALELDDSALYLCASSPGSRPSEQFFGPGTRLTVL.

This chain links TRBV11-2 with TRBJ2-2, with TRBD2 identical over 7 bases. V dropped 2 bases and J dropped 2; count of bases not matched to a gene: 5. The CDR3 loop spans 16 amino acids. Germline V gene data show CDR1 as SGHAT and CDR2 as FQNNGV. The CDR3 here is CASSLLGGPNTGELFF. CDR3 nucleotides: TGTGCCAGCAGCTTACTGGGAGGGCCTAACACCGGGGAGCTGTTTTTT.

V usage is TRBV7-6 and J usage is TRBJ2-1, with D possibly matching TRBD2 (6 bases). V lost 2 bases and J lost 7, with 21 bases in between. This CDR3 spans 17 amino acids. Germline lookup yields CDR1 SGHVS and CDR2 FNYEAQ. CDR3 sequence reads: CASSLRVAGSPVNEQFF. The CDR3 coding sequence is TGTGCCAGCAGCTTAAGAGTGGCCGGGAGCCCCGTTAATGAGCAGTTCTTC.

J is TRBJ2-1 and V is TRBV19; 8 bases match TRBD2. CDR1 and CDR2 from the germline V gene are LNHDA and SQIVND (reference sequence). The CDR3 extends over 17 amino acids. The V segment lost 2 bases and the J segment 5 bases; nucleotides outside the gene matches: 11. CDR3: CASSIRASGGIHNEQFF. CDR3 bases: TGTGCCAGTAGTATAAGGGCGTCGGGAGGGATACACAATGAGCAGTTCTTC.

This chain joins TRBV5-1 and TRBJ2-3; D is possibly TRBD1 (5 bases). The germline V and J ends were trimmed by 0 bases and 5 bases, with 13 bases remaining between them. Germline CDR1 and CDR2: SGHRS and YFSETQ. This CDR3 has 15 residues. In DNA form, the CDR3 reads TGCGCCAGCAGCTTGGTCACAGGTGTTCGAGATACGCAGTATTTT. It specifies CASSLVTGVRDTQYF.

The gene calls are TRBV30 and TRBJ2-7; D gene ambiguous. The CDR3 runs 12 residues. CDR1 is GTSNPN, CDR2 SVGIG, per germline (reference sequence). V lost 2 bases, J lost 5 bases, and 10 bases lay in between. The CDR3 region is CAWSRLQDEQYF. The CDR3, as DNA: TGTGCCTGGAGTCGTTTGCAGGACGAGCAGTACTTC. Based on the CDR3 plus reference TRBV30 and TRBJ2-7, the full variable domain is SQTIHQWPATLVQPVGSPLSLECTVEGTSNPNLYWYRQAAGRGLQLLFYSVGIGQISSEVPQNLSASRPQDRQFILSSKKLLLSDSGFYLCAWSRLQDEQYFGPGTRLTVT.